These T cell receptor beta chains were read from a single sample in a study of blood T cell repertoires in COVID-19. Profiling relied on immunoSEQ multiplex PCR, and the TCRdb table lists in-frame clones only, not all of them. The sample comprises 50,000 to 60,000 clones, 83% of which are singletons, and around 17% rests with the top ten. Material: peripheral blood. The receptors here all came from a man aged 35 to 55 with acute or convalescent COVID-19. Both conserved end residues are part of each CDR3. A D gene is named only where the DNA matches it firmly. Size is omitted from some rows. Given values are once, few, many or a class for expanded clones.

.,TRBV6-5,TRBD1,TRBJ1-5,CASRTGDSSTQPQHF,TGTGCCAGCAGAACAGGGGACTCTTCGACTCAGCCCCAGCATTTT
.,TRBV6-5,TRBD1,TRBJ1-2,CASSLRTGSYGYTF,TGTGCCAGCAGTCTAAGGACAGGGAGCTATGGCTACACCTTC
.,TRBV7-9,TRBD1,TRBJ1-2,CASSLNQGALGYTF,TGTGCCAGCAGCCTCAATCAGGGGGCGCTTGGCTACACCTTC
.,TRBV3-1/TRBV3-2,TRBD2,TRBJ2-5,CASSQGNLAVQETQYF,TGTGCCAGCAGCCAAGGCAATCTAGCGGTCCAAGAGACCCAGTACTTC
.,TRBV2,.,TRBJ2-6,CATTGSGANVLTF,TGTGCCACCACGGGGTCCGGGGCCAACGTCCTGACTTTC
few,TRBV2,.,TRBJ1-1,CASSERVSVTEAFF,TGTGCCAGCAGTGAAAGGGTTAGCGTCACTGAAGCTTTCTTT
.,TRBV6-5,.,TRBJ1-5,CASSYRPDQPQHF,TGTGCCAGCAGTTACCGCCCAGATCAGCCCCAGCATTTT
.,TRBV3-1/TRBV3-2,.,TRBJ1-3,CASRSTGSGNTIYF,TGTGCCAGCAGGTCGACAGGCTCTGGAAACACCATATATTTT
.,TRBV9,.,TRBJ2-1,CASSVGSGRGAYNEQFF,TGTGCCAGCAGCGTAGGGTCCGGGAGAGGTGCCTACAATGAGCAGTTCTTC
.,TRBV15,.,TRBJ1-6,CATSRGSDSPLHF,TGTGCCACCAGCAGAGGGAGCGATTCACCCCTCCACTTT
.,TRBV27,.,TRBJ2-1,CASSSTGYNEQFF,TGTGCCAGCAGTTCGACAGGTTACAATGAGCAGTTCTTC
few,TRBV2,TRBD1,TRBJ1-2,CASSAPGQGASGYTF,TGTGCCAGCAGTGCGCCGGGACAGGGGGCAAGCGGCTACACCTTC
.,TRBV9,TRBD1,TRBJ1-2,CASRDNRGGYGYTF,TGTGCCAGCAGAGATAACAGGGGAGGCTATGGCTACACCTTC
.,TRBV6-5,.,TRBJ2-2,CASRGESNTGELFF,TGTGCCAGCCGCGGGGAATCGAACACCGGGGAGCTGTTTTTT
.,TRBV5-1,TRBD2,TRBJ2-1,CASSLALAPNEQFF,TGCGCCAGCAGCTTAGCACTAGCGCCCAATGAGCAGTTCTTC
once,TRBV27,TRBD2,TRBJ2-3,CASSLSPGLAGPDTQYF,TGTGCCAGCAGTTTATCGCCGGGACTAGCGGGGCCAGATACGCAGTATTTT
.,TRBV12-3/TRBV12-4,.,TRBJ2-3,CASSSGTPDTQYF,TGTGCCAGCAGTTCCGGGACTCCAGATACGCAGTATTTT
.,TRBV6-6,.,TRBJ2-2,CASSPSTGTNAGELFF,TGTGCCAGCAGCCCTTCGACCGGGACAAACGCCGGGGAGCTGTTTTTT
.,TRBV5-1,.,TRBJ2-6,CASSLGSSGANVLTF,TGCGCCAGCAGCTTAGGGAGCTCTGGGGCCAACGTCCTGACTTTC
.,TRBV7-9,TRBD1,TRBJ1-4,CASSPEGATNEKLFF,TGTGCCAGCAGCCCCGAGGGGGCTACTAATGAAAAACTGTTTTTT
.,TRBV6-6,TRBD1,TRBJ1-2,CAASEAAGQGMYGYTF,TGTGCCGCCAGCGAGGCGGCGGGACAGGGGATGTATGGCTACACCTTC
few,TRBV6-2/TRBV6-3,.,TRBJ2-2,CASSYSPGTGELFF,TGTGCCAGCAGTTACTCTCCAGGAACCGGGGAGCTGTTTTTT
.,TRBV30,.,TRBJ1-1,CAWSPTANTEAFF,TGTGCCTGGAGTCCCACAGCGAACACTGAAGCTTTCTTT
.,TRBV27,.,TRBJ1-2,CASSSDSDYGYTF,TGTGCCAGCAGTTCGGACAGCGACTATGGCTACACCTTC
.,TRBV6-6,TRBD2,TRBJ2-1,CASSFSGVPNEQFF,TGTGCCAGCAGTTTCAGCGGGGTACCCAATGAGCAGTTCTTC
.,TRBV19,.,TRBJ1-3,CASSIASYGSGNTIYF,TGTGCCAGTAGTATAGCTTCTTACGGGTCTGGAAACACCATATATTTT
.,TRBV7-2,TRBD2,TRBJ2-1,CASSLRVAGDNEQFF,TGTGCCAGCAGCTTAAGGGTAGCGGGAGACAATGAGCAGTTCTTC
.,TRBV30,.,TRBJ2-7,CAWSPGQTNEQYF,TGTGCCTGGAGTCCTGGACAGACGAATGAGCAGTACTTC
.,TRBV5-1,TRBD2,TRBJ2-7,CASSSSGRSDEQYF,TGCGCCAGCAGCTCTAGCGGGAGGAGCGACGAGCAGTACTTC
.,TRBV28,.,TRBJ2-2,CASNGHLTGELFF,TGTGCCAGCAACGGACACCTCACCGGGGAGCTGTTTTTT
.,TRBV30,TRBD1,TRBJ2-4,CAWSPTDRGGKNIQYF,TGTGCCTGGAGTCCCACCGACAGGGGGGGAAAAAACATTCAGTACTTC
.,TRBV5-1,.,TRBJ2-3,CASSLTGLPEYF,TGCGCCAGCAGCCTAACGGGACTCCCGGAGTATTTT
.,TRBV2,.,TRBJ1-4,CASGGVYTNEKLFF,TGTGCCAGCGGCGGGGTATACACTAATGAAAAACTGTTTTTT